The source of this T cell receptor beta chain is a study of blood T cell repertoires in COVID-19. Assignment of participants to cohorts was predicated upon participant-reported clinical history. Generated by immunoSEQ multiplex PCR, the TCRdb table keeps only in-frame clones and is missing some. The sample has hundreds of thousands of clones, about 92% seen once; the top ten hold 2% to 3%. In germline, CDR1 is SGHKS, CDR2 YYEKEE (reference sequence). Trimming pared 0 bases from V and 4 bases from J, leaving 13 bases between. The CDR3 is 15 residues long. The gene calls are TRBV5-5 and TRBJ1-2; a weak D match, TRBD1 (5 bases). This TCR derives from a man in his 60s who had recovered from COVID-19. Specimen: PBMCs or T cells enriched from blood (not recorded which). The CDR3 reads CASSLVGRGGYGYTF. CDR3 coding DNA: TGTGCCAGCAGCTTGGTGGGTAGGGGCGGCTATGGCTACACCTTC.